This is a list of T cell receptor beta chains from one sample in a study of blood T cell repertoires in COVID-19. The method was immunoSEQ multiplex PCR; TCRdb's version includes in-frame clones alone and lacks a portion of them. The table records 230,000 or so clones, 65% to 85% of them present only once. The sequencing input was peripheral blood. The receptors stem from a man aged 40-55 years with active or convalescent COVID-19. CDR3s include the opening cysteine and the closing phenylalanine or tryptophan. The D gene is left open where the match is weak. Rows give clone size only sometimes, using once, few, many, or a class for an expanded clone.

j_gene: TRBJ2-3
d_gene: -
abundance: -
v_gene: TRBV11-3
CDR3aa: CASSYIADTQYF
CDR3nt: TGTGCCAGCAGTTATATCGCAGATACGCAGTATTTT

j_gene: TRBJ1-3
d_gene: -
abundance: -
v_gene: TRBV15
CDR3aa: CATSTPDTYSGNTIYF
CDR3nt: TGTGCCACCAGCACCCCGGACACTTACTCTGGAAACACCATATATTTT

j_gene: TRBJ2-7
d_gene: TRBD1
abundance: -
v_gene: TRBV2
CDR3aa: CASSRDRGPYEQYF
CDR3nt: TGTGCCAGCAGTCGGGACAGGGGGCCCTACGAGCAGTACTTC

j_gene: TRBJ1-2
d_gene: TRBD1
abundance: -
v_gene: TRBV9
CDR3aa: CASSVEDRGYGYTF
CDR3nt: TGTGCCAGCAGCGTAGAGGACAGGGGCTATGGCTACACCTTC

j_gene: TRBJ2-3
d_gene: TRBD2
abundance: -
v_gene: TRBV6-2/TRBV6-3
CDR3aa: CASSYSKGGLAGGTDTQYF
CDR3nt: TGTGCCAGCAGTTACTCGAAGGGCGGACTAGCGGGGGGCACAGATACGCAGTATTTT

j_gene: TRBJ1-5
d_gene: TRBD1
abundance: -
v_gene: TRBV2
CDR3aa: CASSVGQLSNQPQHF
CDR3nt: TGTGCCAGCAGTGTGGGACAGCTAAGCAATCAGCCCCAGCATTTT

j_gene: TRBJ2-7
d_gene: TRBD2
abundance: -
v_gene: TRBV6-1
CDR3aa: CASSERGAGGPIVYEQYF
CDR3nt: TGTGCCAGCAGTGAAAGGGGAGCGGGAGGGCCCATAGTCTACGAGCAGTACTTC

j_gene: TRBJ1-5
d_gene: TRBD1
abundance: -
v_gene: TRBV30
CDR3aa: CAWSTGTDLGPQHF
CDR3nt: TGTGCCTGGAGTACAGGGACAGACCTTGGGCCCCAGCATTTT

j_gene: TRBJ1-6
d_gene: TRBD1
abundance: -
v_gene: TRBV19
CDR3aa: CASSATGTGGLSYNSPLHF
CDR3nt: TGTGCCAGTAGTGCGACCGGGACAGGGGGTCTCTCCTATAATTCACCCCTCCACTTT

j_gene: TRBJ2-1
d_gene: TRBD2
abundance: -
v_gene: TRBV12-5
CDR3aa: CASGLGTSNEQFF
CDR3nt: TGTGCTAGTGGTTTGGGGACTAGCAATGAGCAGTTCTTC

j_gene: TRBJ1-1
d_gene: -
abundance: -
v_gene: TRBV3-1/TRBV3-2
CDR3aa: CASSQPQGNTEAFF
CDR3nt: TGTGCCAGCAGCCAACCACAGGGAAACACTGAAGCTTTCTTT

j_gene: TRBJ1-1
d_gene: -
abundance: -
v_gene: TRBV10-1
CDR3aa: CASRDSPRDTEAFF
CDR3nt: TGCGCCAGCAGAGACAGCCCCCGGGACACTGAAGCTTTCTTT

j_gene: TRBJ1-1
d_gene: -
abundance: -
v_gene: TRBV11-2
CDR3aa: CASSLFGISTEAFF
CDR3nt: TGTGCCAGCAGCTTGTTCGGGATAAGCACTGAAGCTTTCTTT

j_gene: TRBJ1-1
d_gene: -
abundance: -
v_gene: TRBV5-1
CDR3aa: CASSFTFGDLDTEAFF
CDR3nt: TGCGCCAGCAGCTTTACTTTCGGGGATCTTGACACTGAAGCTTTCTTT

j_gene: TRBJ1-1
d_gene: -
abundance: -
v_gene: TRBV11-3
CDR3aa: CASLWGESTEAFF
CDR3nt: TGTGCCAGCTTGTGGGGGGAGAGTACTGAAGCTTTCTTT

j_gene: TRBJ2-5
d_gene: -
abundance: -
v_gene: TRBV4-2
CDR3aa: CASSQDQLQETQYF
CDR3nt: TGTGCCAGCAGCCAAGATCAGTTGCAAGAGACCCAGTACTTC

j_gene: TRBJ1-5
d_gene: TRBD1
abundance: -
v_gene: TRBV6-2/TRBV6-3
CDR3aa: CASSYVPGQGTQPQHF
CDR3nt: TGTGCCAGCAGTTACGTGCCGGGACAGGGGACCCAGCCCCAGCATTTT

j_gene: TRBJ2-3
d_gene: TRBD2
abundance: -
v_gene: TRBV5-1
CDR3aa: CASREGTSFNTDTQYF
CDR3nt: TGCGCCAGTCGCGAGGGGACTAGCTTTAACACAGATACGCAGTATTTT

j_gene: TRBJ1-5
d_gene: -
abundance: -
v_gene: TRBV24-1
CDR3aa: CATSDSLDINQPQHF
CDR3nt: TGTGCCACCAGTGATTCGCTCGACATCAATCAGCCCCAGCATTTT

j_gene: TRBJ2-5
d_gene: TRBD2
abundance: -
v_gene: TRBV11-3
CDR3aa: CASSLSAGGRETQYF
CDR3nt: TGTGCCAGCAGCTTATCAGCGGGGGGGCGGGAGACCCAGTACTTC

j_gene: TRBJ1-1
d_gene: TRBD1
abundance: -
v_gene: TRBV18
CDR3aa: CASSPPNRGILNTEAFF
CDR3nt: TGTGCCAGCTCACCACCTAACAGGGGAATTTTGAACACTGAAGCTTTCTTT

j_gene: TRBJ1-4
d_gene: -
abundance: -
v_gene: TRBV7-9
CDR3aa: CASSLDQTGWEKLFF
CDR3nt: TGTGCCAGCAGCTTGGATCAGACAGGATGGGAAAAACTGTTTTTT

j_gene: TRBJ1-2
d_gene: -
abundance: -
v_gene: TRBV30
CDR3aa: CAWSSGDGYTF
CDR3nt: TGTGCCTGGAGCTCAGGGGACGGCTACACCTTC

j_gene: TRBJ2-1
d_gene: -
abundance: -
v_gene: TRBV11-2
CDR3aa: CASSPRGSTTYNEQFF
CDR3nt: TGTGCCAGCAGCCCCCGGGGGTCCACTACCTACAATGAGCAGTTCTTC

j_gene: TRBJ1-2
d_gene: TRBD1
abundance: few
v_gene: TRBV7-9
CDR3aa: CASSTGGASGYTF
CDR3nt: TGTGCCAGCAGCACAGGGGGCGCATCTGGCTACACCTTC

j_gene: TRBJ1-1
d_gene: -
abundance: -
v_gene: TRBV5-1
CDR3aa: CASREQGEGNTEAFF
CDR3nt: TGCGCCAGCAGAGAACAGGGAGAGGGGAACACTGAAGCTTTCTTT

j_gene: TRBJ1-2
d_gene: TRBD1
abundance: -
v_gene: TRBV4-1
CDR3aa: CASSNWTGDYGYTF
CDR3nt: TGCGCCAGCAGCAATTGGACAGGGGACTATGGCTACACCTTC

j_gene: TRBJ2-1
d_gene: TRBD2
abundance: -
v_gene: TRBV24-1
CDR3aa: CATSRREGGDEQFF
CDR3nt: TGTGCCACCAGTCGCAGGGAGGGCGGTGATGAGCAGTTCTTC

j_gene: TRBJ2-3
d_gene: -
abundance: -
v_gene: TRBV2
CDR3aa: CASNRDNTDTQYF
CDR3nt: TGTGCCAGCAACCGGGACAACACAGATACGCAGTATTTT

j_gene: TRBJ1-2
d_gene: TRBD1
abundance: -
v_gene: TRBV19
CDR3aa: CASSAGQGIYGYTF
CDR3nt: TGTGCCAGTAGTGCAGGACAGGGAATCTATGGCTACACCTTC

j_gene: TRBJ2-2
d_gene: TRBD2
abundance: -
v_gene: TRBV7-9
CDR3aa: CASSTPRGGANTGELFF
CDR3nt: TGTGCCAGCAGCACCCCGAGGGGAGGGGCGAACACCGGGGAGCTGTTTTTT

j_gene: TRBJ2-5
d_gene: TRBD2
abundance: -
v_gene: TRBV7-8
CDR3aa: CASSLGGLGARETQYF
CDR3nt: TGTGCCAGCAGCTTAGGAGGACTAGGCGCGAGAGAGACCCAGTACTTC

j_gene: TRBJ2-7
d_gene: -
abundance: -
v_gene: TRBV21-1
CDR3aa: CASSKPDYSYEQYF
CDR3nt: TGTGCCAGCAGCAAACCGGACTACTCCTACGAGCAGTACTTC

j_gene: TRBJ2-1
d_gene: TRBD1
abundance: -
v_gene: TRBV18
CDR3aa: CASSLTGTGTNEQFF
CDR3nt: TGTGCCAGCTCATTAACCGGGACAGGGACCAATGAGCAGTTCTTC

j_gene: TRBJ1-2
d_gene: -
abundance: -
v_gene: TRBV11-3
CDR3aa: CASSLDLITGKNYGYTF
CDR3nt: TGTGCCAGCAGCTTAGATCTGATTACAGGGAAGAACTATGGCTACACCTTC